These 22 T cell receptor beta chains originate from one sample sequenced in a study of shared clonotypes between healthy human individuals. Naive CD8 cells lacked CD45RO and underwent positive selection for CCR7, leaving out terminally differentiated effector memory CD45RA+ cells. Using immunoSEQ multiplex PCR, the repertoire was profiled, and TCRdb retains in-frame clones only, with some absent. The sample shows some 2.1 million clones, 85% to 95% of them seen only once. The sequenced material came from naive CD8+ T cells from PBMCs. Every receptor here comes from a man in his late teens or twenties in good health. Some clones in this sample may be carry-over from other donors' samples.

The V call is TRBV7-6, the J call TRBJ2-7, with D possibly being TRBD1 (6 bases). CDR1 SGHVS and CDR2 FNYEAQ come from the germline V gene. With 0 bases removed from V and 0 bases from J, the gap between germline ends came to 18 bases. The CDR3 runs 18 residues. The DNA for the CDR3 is TGTGCCAGCAGCTTAGCGGAAGGTACACAGGGAAGCTCCTACGAGCAGTACTTC. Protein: CASSLAEGTQGSSYEQYF.

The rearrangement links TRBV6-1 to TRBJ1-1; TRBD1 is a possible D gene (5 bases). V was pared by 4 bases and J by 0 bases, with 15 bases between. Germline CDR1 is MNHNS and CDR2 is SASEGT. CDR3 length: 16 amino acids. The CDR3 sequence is CASSVGTDDMNTEAFF. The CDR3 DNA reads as TGTGCCAGCAGTGTCGGGACGGACGATATGAACACTGAAGCTTTCTTT.

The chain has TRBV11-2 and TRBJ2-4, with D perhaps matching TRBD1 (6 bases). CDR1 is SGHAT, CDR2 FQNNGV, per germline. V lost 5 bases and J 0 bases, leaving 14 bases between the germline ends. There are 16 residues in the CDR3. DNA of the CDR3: TGTGCCAGCAGCCCCACAGGGTACCTAGCCAAAAACATTCAGTACTTC. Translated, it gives CASSPTGYLAKNIQYF.

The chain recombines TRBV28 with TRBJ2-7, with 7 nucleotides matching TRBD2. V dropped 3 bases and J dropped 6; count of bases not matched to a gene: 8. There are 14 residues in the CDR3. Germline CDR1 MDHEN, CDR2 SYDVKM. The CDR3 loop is CASSFGGPGGEQYF. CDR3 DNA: TGTGCCAGCAGTTTTGGAGGTCCGGGGGGCGAGCAGTACTTC.

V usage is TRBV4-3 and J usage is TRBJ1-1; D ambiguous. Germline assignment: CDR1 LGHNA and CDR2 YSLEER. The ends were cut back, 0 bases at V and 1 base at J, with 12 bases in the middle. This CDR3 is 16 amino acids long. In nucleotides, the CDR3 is TGCGCCAGCAGCCAAGATCCAATTAGGCCGAACACTGAAGCTTTCTTT. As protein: CASSQDPIRPNTEAFF.

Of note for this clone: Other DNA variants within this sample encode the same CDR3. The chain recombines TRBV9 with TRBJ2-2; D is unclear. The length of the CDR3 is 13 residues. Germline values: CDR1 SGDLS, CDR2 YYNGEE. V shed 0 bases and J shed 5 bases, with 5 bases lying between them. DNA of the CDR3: TGTGCCAGCAGCGTAGGTCGGACCGGGGAGCTGTTTTTT. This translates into CASSVGRTGELFF.

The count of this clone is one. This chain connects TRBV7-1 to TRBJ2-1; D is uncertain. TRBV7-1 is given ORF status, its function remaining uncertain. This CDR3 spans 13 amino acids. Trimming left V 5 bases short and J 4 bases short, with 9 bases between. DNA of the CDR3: TGTGCCAGCAGCCTTCCTCCATACAATGAGCAGTTCTTC. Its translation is CASSLPPYNEQFF.

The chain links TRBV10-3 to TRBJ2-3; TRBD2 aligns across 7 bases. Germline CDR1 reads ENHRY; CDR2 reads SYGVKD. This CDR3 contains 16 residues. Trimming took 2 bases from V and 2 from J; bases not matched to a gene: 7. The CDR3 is CAISEMTGGDTDTQYF. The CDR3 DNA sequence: TGTGCCATCAGTGAGATGACGGGAGGCGACACAGATACGCAGTATTTT.

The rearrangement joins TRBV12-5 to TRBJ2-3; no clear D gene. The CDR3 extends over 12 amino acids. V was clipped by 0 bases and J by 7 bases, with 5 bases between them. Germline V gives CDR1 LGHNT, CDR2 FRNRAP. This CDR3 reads CASGLVPYTQYF. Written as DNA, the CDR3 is TGTGCTAGTGGTTTGGTACCTTATACGCAGTATTTT.

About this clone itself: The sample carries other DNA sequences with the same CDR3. CDR3 sequence reads: CSVLGGGTEAFF. The DNA for the CDR3 is TGCAGCGTTTTAGGGGGCGGCACTGAAGCTTTCTTT. The V gene is TRBV29-1, the J gene TRBJ1-1; 7 bases agree with TRBD1. The germline V gene has CDR1 SQVTM and CDR2 ANQGSEA. V shed 5 bases and J 4 bases; nucleotides not matched to a gene: 4. CDR3 length: 12 residues.

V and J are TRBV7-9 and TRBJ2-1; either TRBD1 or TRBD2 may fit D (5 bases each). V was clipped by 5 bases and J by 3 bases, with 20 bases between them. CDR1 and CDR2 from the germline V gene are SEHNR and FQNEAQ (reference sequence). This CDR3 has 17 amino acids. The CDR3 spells CASSPPGAGLYYNEQFF. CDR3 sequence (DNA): TGTGCCAGCAGCCCTCCTGGGGCAGGACTTTACTACAATGAGCAGTTCTTC. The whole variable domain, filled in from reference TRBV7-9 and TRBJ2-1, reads DTGVSQNPRHKITKRGQNVTFRCDPISEHNRLYWYRQTLGQGPEFLTYFQNEAQLEKSRLLSDRFSAERPKGSFSTLEIQRTEQGDSAMYLCASSPPGAGLYYNEQFFGPGTRLTVL.

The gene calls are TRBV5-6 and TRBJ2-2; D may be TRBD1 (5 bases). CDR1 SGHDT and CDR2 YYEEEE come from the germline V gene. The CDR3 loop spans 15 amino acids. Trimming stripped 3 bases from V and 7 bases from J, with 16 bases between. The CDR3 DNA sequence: TGTGCCAGCAGCTCGGTGCCTCAGGGTATCGGGGAGCTGTTTTTT. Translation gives CASSSVPQGIGELFF.

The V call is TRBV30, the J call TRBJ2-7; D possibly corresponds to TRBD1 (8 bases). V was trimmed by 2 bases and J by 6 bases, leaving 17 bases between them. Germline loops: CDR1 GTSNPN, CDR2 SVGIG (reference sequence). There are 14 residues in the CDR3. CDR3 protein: CAWSRTGRVSEQYF. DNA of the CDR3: TGTGCCTGGAGTAGGACAGGGAGGGTGTCCGAGCAGTACTTC. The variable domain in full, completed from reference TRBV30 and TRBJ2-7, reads SQTIHQWPATLVQPVGSPLSLECTVEGTSNPNLYWYRQAAGRGLQLLFYSVGIGQISSEVPQNLSASRPQDRQFILSSKKLLLSDSGFYLCAWSRTGRVSEQYFGPGTRLTVT.

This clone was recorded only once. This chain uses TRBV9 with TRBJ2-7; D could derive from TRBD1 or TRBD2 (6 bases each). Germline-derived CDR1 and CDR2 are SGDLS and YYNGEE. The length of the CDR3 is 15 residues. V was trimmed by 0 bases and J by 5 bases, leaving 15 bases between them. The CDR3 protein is CASSVVGGPLHEQYF. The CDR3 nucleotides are TGTGCCAGCAGCGTAGTAGGGGGGCCTCTCCACGAGCAGTACTTC.

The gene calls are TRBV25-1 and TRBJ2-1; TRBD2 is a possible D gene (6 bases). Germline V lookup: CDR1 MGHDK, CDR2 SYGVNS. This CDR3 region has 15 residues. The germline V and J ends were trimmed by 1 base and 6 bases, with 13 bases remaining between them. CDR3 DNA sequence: TGTGCCAGCAGTGAATTTGGAGGGAATGGCAATGAGCAGTTCTTC. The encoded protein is CASSEFGGNGNEQFF.

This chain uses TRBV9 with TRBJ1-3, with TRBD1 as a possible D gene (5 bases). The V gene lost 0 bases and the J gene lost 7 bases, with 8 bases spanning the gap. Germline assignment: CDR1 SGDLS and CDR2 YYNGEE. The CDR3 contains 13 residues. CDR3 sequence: CASSVGGANTIYF. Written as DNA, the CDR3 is TGTGCCAGCAGCGTAGGGGGCGCGAACACCATATATTTT. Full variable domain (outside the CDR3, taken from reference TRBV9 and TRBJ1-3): DSGVTQTPKHLITATGQRVTLRCSPRSGDLSVYWYQQSLDQGLQFLIQYYNGEERAKGNILERFSAQQFPDLHSELNLSSLELGDSALYFCASSVGGANTIYFGEGSWLTVV.

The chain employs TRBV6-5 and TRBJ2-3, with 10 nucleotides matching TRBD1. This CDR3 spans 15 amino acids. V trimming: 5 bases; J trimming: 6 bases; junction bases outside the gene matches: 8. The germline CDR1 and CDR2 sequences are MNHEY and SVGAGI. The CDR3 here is CASSVTGGAGDTQYF. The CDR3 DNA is TGTGCCAGCAGTGTGACAGGGGGCGCCGGGGATACGCAGTATTTT.

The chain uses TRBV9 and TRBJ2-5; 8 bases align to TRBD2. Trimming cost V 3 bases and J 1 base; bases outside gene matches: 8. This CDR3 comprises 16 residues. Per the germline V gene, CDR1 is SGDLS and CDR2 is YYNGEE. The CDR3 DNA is TGTGCCAGCAGCGCTTTGTTAGCGGGGCCCCAAGAGACCCAGTACTTC. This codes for CASSALLAGPQETQYF.

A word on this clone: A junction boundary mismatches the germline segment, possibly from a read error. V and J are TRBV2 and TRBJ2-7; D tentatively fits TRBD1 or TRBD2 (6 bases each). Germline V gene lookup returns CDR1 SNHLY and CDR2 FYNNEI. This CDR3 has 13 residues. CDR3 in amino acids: CASSEGGLYEQYF. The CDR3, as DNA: TGTGCCAGCAGCGAAGGGGGGCTTTACGAGCAGTACTTC.

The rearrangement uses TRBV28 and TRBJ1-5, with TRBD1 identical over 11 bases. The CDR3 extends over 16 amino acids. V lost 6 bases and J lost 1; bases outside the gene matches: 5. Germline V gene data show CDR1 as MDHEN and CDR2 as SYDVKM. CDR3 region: CASRDRGLGSNQPQHF. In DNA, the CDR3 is TGTGCCAGCAGGGACAGGGGGCTGGGCAGCAATCAGCCCCAGCATTTT.

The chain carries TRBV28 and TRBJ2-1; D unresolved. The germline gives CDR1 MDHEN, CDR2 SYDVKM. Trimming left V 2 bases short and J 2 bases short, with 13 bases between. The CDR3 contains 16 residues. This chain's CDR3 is CASSLVRAGAYNEQFF. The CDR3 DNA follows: TGTGCCAGCAGTTTAGTCCGGGCAGGTGCCTACAATGAGCAGTTCTTC.

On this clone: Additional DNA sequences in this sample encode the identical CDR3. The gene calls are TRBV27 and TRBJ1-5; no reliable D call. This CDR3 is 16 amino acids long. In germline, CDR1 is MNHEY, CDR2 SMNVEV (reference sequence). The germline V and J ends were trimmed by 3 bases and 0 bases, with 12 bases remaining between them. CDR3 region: CASSLLRGGSNQPQHF. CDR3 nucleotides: TGTGCCAGCAGTTTGTTGCGGGGTGGTAGCAATCAGCCCCAGCATTTT.